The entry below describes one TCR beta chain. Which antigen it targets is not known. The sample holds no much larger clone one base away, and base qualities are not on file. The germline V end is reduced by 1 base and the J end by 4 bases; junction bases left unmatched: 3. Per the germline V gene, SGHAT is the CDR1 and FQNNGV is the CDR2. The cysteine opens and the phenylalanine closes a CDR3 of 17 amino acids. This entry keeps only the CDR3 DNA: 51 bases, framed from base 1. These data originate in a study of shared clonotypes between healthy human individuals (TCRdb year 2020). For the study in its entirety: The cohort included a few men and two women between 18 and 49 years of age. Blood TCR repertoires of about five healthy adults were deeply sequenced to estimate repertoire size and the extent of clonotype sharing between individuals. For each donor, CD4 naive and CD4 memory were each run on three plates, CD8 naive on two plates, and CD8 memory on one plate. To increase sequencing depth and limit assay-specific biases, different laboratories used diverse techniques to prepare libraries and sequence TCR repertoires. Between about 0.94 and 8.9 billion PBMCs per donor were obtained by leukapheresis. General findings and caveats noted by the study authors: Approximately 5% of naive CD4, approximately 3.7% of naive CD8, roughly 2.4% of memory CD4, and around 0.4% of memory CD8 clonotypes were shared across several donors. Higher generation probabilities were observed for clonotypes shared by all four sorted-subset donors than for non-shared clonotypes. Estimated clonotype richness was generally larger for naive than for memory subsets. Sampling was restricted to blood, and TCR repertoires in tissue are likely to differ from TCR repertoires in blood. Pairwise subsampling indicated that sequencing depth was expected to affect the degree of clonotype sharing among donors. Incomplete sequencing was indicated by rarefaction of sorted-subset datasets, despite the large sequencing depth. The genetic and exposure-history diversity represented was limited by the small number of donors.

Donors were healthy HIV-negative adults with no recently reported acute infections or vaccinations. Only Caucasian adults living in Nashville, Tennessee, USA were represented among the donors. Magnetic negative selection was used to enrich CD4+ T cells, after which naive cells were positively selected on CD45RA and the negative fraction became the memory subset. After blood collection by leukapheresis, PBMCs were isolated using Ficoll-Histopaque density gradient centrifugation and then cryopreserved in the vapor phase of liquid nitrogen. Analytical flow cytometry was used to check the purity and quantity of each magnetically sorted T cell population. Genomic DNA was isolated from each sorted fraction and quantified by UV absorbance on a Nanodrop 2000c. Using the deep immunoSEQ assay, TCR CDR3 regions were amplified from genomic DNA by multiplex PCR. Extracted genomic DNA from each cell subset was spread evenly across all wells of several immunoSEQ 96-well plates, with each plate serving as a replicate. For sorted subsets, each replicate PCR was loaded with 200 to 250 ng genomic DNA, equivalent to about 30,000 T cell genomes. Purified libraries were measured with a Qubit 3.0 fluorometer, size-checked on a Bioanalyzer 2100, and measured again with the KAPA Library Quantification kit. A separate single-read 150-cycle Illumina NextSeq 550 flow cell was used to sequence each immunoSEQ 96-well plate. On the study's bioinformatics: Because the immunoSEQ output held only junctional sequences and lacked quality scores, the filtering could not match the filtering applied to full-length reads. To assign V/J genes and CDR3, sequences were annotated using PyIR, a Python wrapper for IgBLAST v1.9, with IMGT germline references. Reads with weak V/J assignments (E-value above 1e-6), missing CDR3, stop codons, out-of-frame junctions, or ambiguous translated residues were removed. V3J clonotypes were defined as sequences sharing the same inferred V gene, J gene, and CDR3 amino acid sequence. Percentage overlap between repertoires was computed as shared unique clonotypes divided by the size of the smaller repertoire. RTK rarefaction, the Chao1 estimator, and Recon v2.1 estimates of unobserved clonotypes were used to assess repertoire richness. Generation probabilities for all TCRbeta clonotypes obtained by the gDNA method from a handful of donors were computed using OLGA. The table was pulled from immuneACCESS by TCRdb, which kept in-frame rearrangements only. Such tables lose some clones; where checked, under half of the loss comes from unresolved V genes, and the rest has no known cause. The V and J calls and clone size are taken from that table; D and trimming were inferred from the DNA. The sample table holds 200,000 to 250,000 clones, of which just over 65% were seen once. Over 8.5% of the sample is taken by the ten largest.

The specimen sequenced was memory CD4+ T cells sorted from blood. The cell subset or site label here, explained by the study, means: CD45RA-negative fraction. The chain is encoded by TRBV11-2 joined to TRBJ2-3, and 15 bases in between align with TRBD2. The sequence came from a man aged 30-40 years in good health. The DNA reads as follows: TGTGCCAGCAGCTTAGCTAGGACTAGCGGGAGGGCAGATACGCAGTATTTT. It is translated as CASSLARTSGRADTQYF.